Presented here are 21 T cell receptor beta chains from one specimen sequenced in a study of CD8 T cells in Susac syndrome (dated 2019 in TCRdb). Preparation of the library involved the immunoSEQ multiplex PCR assay. RNA was extracted with the RNeasy kit and roughly 0.5 to 1 ug was reverse transcribed using random hexamers. TCRdb reanalyzed the raw reads on its own, using fastp at Q25 for trimming and MiXCR for clone calling, and kept in-frame beta chains. Rows merge per CDR3 protein into single entries with the most common DNA and genes. This sample lists 150,000 to 200,000 distinct CDR3 sequences; about 93% were detected once. The ten largest clones take up over 0.12% of the sample. Material: CD4+ T cells from PBMCs. These receptors came from a human donor in good health.

A single count supports this clonotype. The rearrangement joins TRBV7-8 to TRBJ2-3; 10 bases are shared with TRBD2. The CDR3 is 16 amino acids. The V segment lost 0 bases and the J segment 4 bases; nucleotides outside the gene matches: 4. CDR1 is SGHVS, CDR2 FQNEAQ, per germline. The CDR3 nucleotides are TGTGCCAGCAGCTTAGCGTCTAGCGGGGGCGCAGATACGCAGTATTTT. It encodes CASSLASSGGADTQYF.

CDR3 DNA sequence: TGTGCCAGCATTGTCCAGGGGAGATACAATGAGCAGTTCTTC. Protein sequence: CASIVQGRYNEQFF. V gene TRBV12-3 or TRBV12-4 combines with J gene TRBJ2-1; D is perhaps TRBD1 (6 bases). Trimming removed 7 bases at V and 4 bases at J, with 14 bases between. CDR3 length: 14 amino acids.

This sequence joins TRBV12-3 or TRBV12-4 and TRBJ2-5; 9 positions agree with TRBD1. J lost 6 bases, V lost 2 bases, and 10 bases had no gene match. The CDR3 is 16 amino acids. CDR3 bases: TGTGCCAGCAGTTTAAGGACAGGGGCCCTAGAACAGACCCAGTACTTC. Translation: CASSLRTGALEQTQYF.

This rearrangement joins TRBV20-1 to TRBJ1-3; D is ambiguous. The CDR3 covers 15 residues. V lost 3 bases and J lost 0, with 12 bases in between. Germline values: CDR1 DFQATT, CDR2 SNEGSKA (reference sequence). CDR3 DNA sequence: TGCAGTGCTAGTTGGTCCAAGCTCTCTGGAAACACCATATATTTT. Protein: CSASWSKLSGNTIYF.

This rearrangement joins TRBV29-1 to TRBJ1-2, with D unresolved. This CDR3 has 12 amino acids. Germline V gene lookup returns CDR1 SQVTM and CDR2 ANQGSEA. With 7 bases removed from V and 8 bases from J, the gap between germline ends came to 17 bases. The chain's CDR3 is CSGGGSSSGYTF. The CDR3 region has the DNA TGCAGCGGCGGAGGGTCGTCTTCCGGCTACACCTTC.

The rearrangement joins TRBV25-1 to TRBJ1-1; the match to TRBD1 covers 8 bases. J gave up 1 base and V 6 bases, and 1 base lay outside the gene matches. The CDR3 loop spans 13 amino acids. The germline V gene has CDR1 MGHDK and CDR2 SYGVNS. The CDR3 DNA sequence: TGTGCCAGCAGAGGACAGGGGAACACTGAAGCTTTCTTT. Amino acid sequence: CASRGQGNTEAFF.

This clonotype was seen once. The chain joins TRBV5-7 to TRBJ2-7, with D perhaps assigned TRBD1 or TRBD2 (5 bases each). TRBV5-7 is an ORF; its function is uncertain. The CDR3 consists of 13 residues. Trimming took off 9 bases at V and 2 bases at J, with 15 bases between the two ends. This chain's CDR3 is CATATGLTYEQYF. The CDR3 coding sequence is TGTGCCACCGCAACGGGGCTTACCTACGAGCAGTACTTC.

This clonotype showed up just once. The rearrangement links TRBV5-6 to TRBJ2-7, with 12 nucleotides matching TRBD2. V lost 4 bases, J lost 4 bases, and 6 bases stayed unmatched. Looked up from germline, CDR1 is SGHDT and CDR2 is YYEEEE. The CDR3 runs to 15 residues. This chain's CDR3 is CASSHGLAGSYEQYF. Written as DNA, the CDR3 is TGTGCCAGCAGCCACGGACTAGCGGGGAGTTACGAGCAGTACTTC.

This chain uses TRBV18 with TRBJ2-1; D is ambiguous. V was cut by 0 bases and J by 3 bases, with 6 bases left in between. The CDR3 length is 14 residues. The germline V gene has CDR1 KGHSH and CDR2 LQKENI. CDR3 in amino acids: CASSPPSVYNEQFF. CDR3 DNA: TGTGCCAGCTCACCACCGTCGGTCTACAATGAGCAGTTCTTC.

The chain employs TRBV14 and TRBJ1-2; D ambiguous. There are 13 residues in the CDR3. The V gene lost 1 base and the J gene lost 7 bases, with 10 bases spanning the gap. Germline V lookup: CDR1 SGHDN, CDR2 FVKESK. CDR3 nucleotide sequence: TGTGCCAGCAGCCAAGGTAGTCGAAGTGGCTACACCTTC. Translated: CASSQGSRSGYTF. The full variable domain, its missing parts supplied by reference TRBV14 and TRBJ1-2, is EAGVTQFPSHSVIEKGQTVTLRCDPISGHDNLYWYRRVMGKEIKFLLHFVKESKQDESGMPNNRFLAERTGGTYSTLKVQPAELEDSGVYFCASSQGSRSGYTFGSGTRLTVV.

The V call is TRBV2, the J call TRBJ2-2, with 11 bases identical to TRBD2. Germline V gene sequence: CDR1 SNHLY, CDR2 FYNNEI. The CDR3 has 14 residues. The ends lost 9 bases at V and 1 base at J; junction bases unmatched: 1. The CDR3 DNA reads as TGTGCCAGTGGACTAGCGGGGAACACCGGGGAGCTGTTTTTT. It codes for CASGLAGNTGELFF.

The genes are TRBV28 and TRBJ1-6; TRBD1 aligns across 10 bases. The V gene's germline CDR1 is MDHEN and CDR2 SYDVKM. The CDR3 covers 15 residues. V shed 6 bases, J shed 10 bases, and the junction held 9 bases outside the gene matches. The CDR3 DNA reads as TGTGCCAGCAGGACATGGGGACAGGGGAACTCACCCCTCCACTTT. This sequence encodes CASRTWGQGNSPLHF.

This chain connects TRBV5-1 to TRBJ2-1; D is possibly TRBD2 (6 bases). In germline, CDR1 is SGHRS, CDR2 YFSETQ. The CDR3 is made up of 14 amino acids. Deletions cut 1 base from V and 9 bases from J, with 14 bases between. CDR3 nucleotides: TGCGCCAGCAGCTTGTCCTTGTGGGGGGTTGAGCAGTTCTTC. It specifies CASSLSLWGVEQFF.

V usage is TRBV20-1 and J usage is TRBJ1-4; 7 bases fit TRBD1. The V and J ends lost 1 base and 0 bases, in that order; junction bases with no gene match: 5. Germline V gene data show CDR1 as DFQATT and CDR2 as SNEGSKA (reference sequence). The CDR3 runs 16 residues. CDR3 loop: CSARGGGGTTNEKLFF. The CDR3 DNA is TGCAGTGCTAGAGGTGGAGGGGGCACAACTAATGAAAAACTGTTTTTT.

The J gene is TRBJ2-7, the V gene TRBV6-2 or TRBV6-3; 7 positions match TRBD1. V trimming: 5 bases; J trimming: 5 bases; junction bases outside the gene matches: 6. CDR1 and CDR2 (germline): MNHEY, SVGEGT. The CDR3 spans 13 residues. CDR3 region: CASSPRTGDEQYF. CDR3 nucleotides: TGTGCCAGCAGTCCACGGACAGGAGACGAGCAGTACTTC.

The chain combines TRBV20-1 with TRBJ2-7, with D perhaps TRBD1 (6 bases). Trimming took 0 bases from V and 3 from J, leaving 21 bases between them. Germline CDR1 is DFQATT and CDR2 is SNEGSKA (reference sequence). The CDR3 covers 17 residues. CDR3 sequence reads: CSARDASSGVPNYEQYF. In DNA form, the CDR3 reads TGCAGTGCTAGAGATGCCAGTTCAGGGGTTCCAAACTACGAGCAGTACTTC.

The chain couples TRBV7-2 to TRBJ1-1; D unclear. Trimming took 1 base from V and 3 from J, leaving 6 bases between them. Per the germline V gene, CDR1 is SGHTA and CDR2 is FQGNSA. This CDR3 region has 13 residues. As DNA, the CDR3 is TGTGCCAGCAGCTTAGGGACGGACACTGAAGCTTTCTTT. Its protein product is CASSLGTDTEAFF.

The J gene is TRBJ2-7, the V gene TRBV29-1; 9 bases line up with TRBD1. J was trimmed by 4 bases and V by 4 bases; bases with no gene match: 5. The germline CDR1 and CDR2 sequences are SQVTM and ANQGSEA. The CDR3 has 13 amino acids. The CDR3 coding sequence is TGCAGCGTTGGGACAGGGGATGGATACGAGCAGTACTTC. This sequence encodes CSVGTGDGYEQYF.

The rearrangement joins TRBV12-5 to TRBJ2-7; D gene uncertain. Germline V gene lookup returns CDR1 LGHNT and CDR2 FRNRAP. V was pared by 0 bases and J by 8 bases, with 5 bases between. The CDR3 runs to 11 residues. CDR3 nucleotide sequence: TGTGCTAGTGGTTTGGTGAGCCAGCAGTACTTC. Translated, it gives CASGLVSQQYF.

This clonotype was observed a single time. The chain is built from TRBV7-9 and TRBJ2-7; no clear D gene. The CDR3 length is 12 residues. Per germline, CDR1 SEHNR and CDR2 FQNEAQ (reference sequence). Trimming stripped 4 bases from V and 5 bases from J, with 9 bases between. The CDR3 bases are TGTGCCAGCAGCTCCCGGAAGGACGAGCAGTACTTC. Translating gives CASSSRKDEQYF. The full variable domain, in which reference TRBV7-9 and TRBJ2-7 provide the parts outside the CDR3, is DTGVSQNPRHKITKRGQNVTFRCDPISEHNRLYWYRQTLGQGPEFLTYFQNEAQLEKSRLLSDRFSAERPKGSFSTLEIQRTEQGDSAMYLCASSSRKDEQYFGPGTRLTVT.

The V and J genes are TRBV12-3 or TRBV12-4 and TRBJ2-7, with D possibly being TRBD1 (6 bases). V was shortened by 1 base and J by 8 bases, with 9 bases between the two germline ends. The CDR3 extends over 12 amino acids. CDR3 DNA sequence: TGTGCCAGCAGTTTAGACAGGGAGAAGCAGTACTTC. Translated: CASSLDREKQYF.